This T cell receptor (beta chain) was obtained from a study of blood T cell repertoires in COVID-19. At the level of the study: Acute-phase and convalescent COVID-19 samples originated in the United States, Italy and Spain.

TCRdb's copy holds only in-frame clones and misses some; the assay was immunoSEQ multiplex PCR. This repertoire shows around 300,000 clones, 83% found once; its top ten account for 8% to 9.5%. The CDR3 covers 15 residues. The V end lost 1 base, the J end lost 1 base, and 11 bases lay between the germline ends. CDR1 LGHDT and CDR2 YNNKEL come from the germline V gene (reference sequence). The rearrangement uses TRBV3-1 (or the pseudogene TRBV3-2) and TRBJ2-7, with TRBD1 as a possible D gene (7 bases). Sequencing was carried out using peripheral blood. This TCR came from a woman aged 45 to 65 who had recovered from COVID-19. CDR3 in amino acids: CASSQGAGGSYEQYF. The DNA for the CDR3 is TGTGCCAGCAGCCAAGGGGCAGGGGGGTCCTACGAGCAGTACTTC.